Detailed here is one T cell receptor (beta chain). Its antigen is unidentified. The data were obtained in a study of shared clonotypes between healthy human individuals. Study as a whole: CD8 memory received one plate per donor, CD8 naive two, CD4 memory three and CD4 naive three.

Sequenced by immunoSEQ multiplex PCR; TCRdb stores in-frame clones only, minus some. The sample includes over a million clones, roughly 96% seen only once; the top ten take 1% to 1.5%. This CDR3 is built from 15 residues. V gave up 5 bases and J gave up 1 base; unmatched junction bases: 7. Germline CDR1 is SGHRS and CDR2 is YFSETQ. General observations from the study: An anticipated effect of sequencing depth on clonotype sharing among donors was recognized. Several donors showed sharing of approximately 5% of naive CD4 clonotypes.

Input material: naive CD4+ T cells sorted from blood. Subset: CD45RA+ positively selected. The rearrangement joins TRBV5-1 to TRBJ1-1; 8 bases line up with TRBD1. The clonotype originates from a man aged 25-40 years in good health. CDR3 bases: TGCGCCAGCAGTTACCCAGGGGGCGCGAACACTGAAGCTTTCTTT. This codes for CASSYPGGANTEAFF.